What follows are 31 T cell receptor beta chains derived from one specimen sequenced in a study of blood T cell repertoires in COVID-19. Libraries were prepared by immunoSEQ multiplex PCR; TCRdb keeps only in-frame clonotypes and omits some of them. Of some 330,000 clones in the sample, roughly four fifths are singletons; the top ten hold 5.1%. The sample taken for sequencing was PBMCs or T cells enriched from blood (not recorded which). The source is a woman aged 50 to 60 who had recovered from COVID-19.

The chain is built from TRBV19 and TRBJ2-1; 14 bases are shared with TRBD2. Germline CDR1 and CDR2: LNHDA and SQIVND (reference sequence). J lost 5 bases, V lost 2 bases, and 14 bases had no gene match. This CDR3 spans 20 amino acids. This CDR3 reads CASSIIRLAGGRLAHNEQFF. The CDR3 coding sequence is TGTGCCAGTAGTATAATACGACTAGCGGGGGGGCGTTTAGCCCACAATGAGCAGTTCTTC.

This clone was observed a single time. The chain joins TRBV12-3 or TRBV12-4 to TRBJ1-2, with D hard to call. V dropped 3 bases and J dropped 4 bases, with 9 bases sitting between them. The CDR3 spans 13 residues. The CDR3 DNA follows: TGTGCCAGCAGTTTCGGTCTCCGCTATGGCTACACCTTC. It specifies CASSFGLRYGYTF.

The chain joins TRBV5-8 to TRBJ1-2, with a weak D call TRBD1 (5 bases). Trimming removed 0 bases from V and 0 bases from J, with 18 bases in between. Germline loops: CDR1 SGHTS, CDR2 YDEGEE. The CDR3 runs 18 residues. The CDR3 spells CASSLVGRLEGANYGYTF. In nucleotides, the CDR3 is TGTGCCAGCAGCTTGGTAGGGCGCTTGGAAGGGGCTAACTATGGCTACACCTTC.

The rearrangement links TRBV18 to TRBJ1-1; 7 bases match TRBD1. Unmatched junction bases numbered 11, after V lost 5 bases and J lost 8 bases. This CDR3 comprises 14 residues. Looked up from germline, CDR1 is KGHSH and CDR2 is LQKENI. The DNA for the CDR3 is TGTGCCAGCTCAGCCAGGACAGGATCTCCAGAAGCTTTCTTT. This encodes CASSARTGSPEAFF.

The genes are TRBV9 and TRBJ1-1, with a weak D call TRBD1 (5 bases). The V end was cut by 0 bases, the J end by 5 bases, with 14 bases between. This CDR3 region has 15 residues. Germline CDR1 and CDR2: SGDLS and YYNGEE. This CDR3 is CASSVAPSGGTEAFF. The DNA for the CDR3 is TGTGCCAGCAGCGTAGCTCCTTCGGGGGGAACTGAAGCTTTCTTT.

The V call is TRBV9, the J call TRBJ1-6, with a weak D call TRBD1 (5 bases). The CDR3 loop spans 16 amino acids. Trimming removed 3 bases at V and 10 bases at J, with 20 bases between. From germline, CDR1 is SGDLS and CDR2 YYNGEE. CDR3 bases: TGTGCCAGCAGCGCCGAGGGGAGGGCTCATTGGTCACCCCTCCACTTT. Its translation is CASSAEGRAHWSPLHF. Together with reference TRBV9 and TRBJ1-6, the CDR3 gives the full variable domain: DSGVTQTPKHLITATGQRVTLRCSPRSGDLSVYWYQQSLDQGLQFLIQYYNGEERAKGNILERFSAQQFPDLHSELNLSSLELGDSALYFCASSAEGRAHWSPLHFGNGTRLTVT.

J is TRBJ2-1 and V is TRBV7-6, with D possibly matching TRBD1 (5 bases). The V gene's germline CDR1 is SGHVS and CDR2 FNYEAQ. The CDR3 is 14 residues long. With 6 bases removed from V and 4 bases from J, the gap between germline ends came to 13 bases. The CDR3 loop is CASSTRQIYNEQFF. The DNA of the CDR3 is TGTGCCAGCAGTACCCGACAGATTTACAATGAGCAGTTCTTC.

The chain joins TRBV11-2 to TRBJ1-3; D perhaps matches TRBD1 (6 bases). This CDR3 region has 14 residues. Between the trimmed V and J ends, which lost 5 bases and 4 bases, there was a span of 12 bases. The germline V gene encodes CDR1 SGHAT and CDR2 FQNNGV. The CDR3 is CASSAQGLGNTIYF. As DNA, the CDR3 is TGTGCCAGCAGCGCCCAGGGGCTGGGAAACACCATATATTTT.

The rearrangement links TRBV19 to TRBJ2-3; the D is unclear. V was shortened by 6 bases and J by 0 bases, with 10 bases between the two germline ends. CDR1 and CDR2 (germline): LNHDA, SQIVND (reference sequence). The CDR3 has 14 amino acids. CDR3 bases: TGTGCCAGTAGCCACCGAGGTAGCACAGATACGCAGTATTTT. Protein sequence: CASSHRGSTDTQYF.

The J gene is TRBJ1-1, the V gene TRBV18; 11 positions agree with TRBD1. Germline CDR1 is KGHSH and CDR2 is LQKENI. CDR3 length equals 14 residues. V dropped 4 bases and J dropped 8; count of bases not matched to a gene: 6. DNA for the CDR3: TGTGCCAGCTCACAAGGACAGGGGGCGGCCGAAGCTTTCTTT. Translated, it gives CASSQGQGAAEAFF. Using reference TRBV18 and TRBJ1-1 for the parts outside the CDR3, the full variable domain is NAGVMQNPRHLVRRRGQEARLRCSPMKGHSHVYWYRQLPEEGLKFMVYLQKENIIDESGMPKERFSAEFPKEGPSILRIQQVVRGDSAAYFCASSQGQGAAEAFFGQGTRLTVV.

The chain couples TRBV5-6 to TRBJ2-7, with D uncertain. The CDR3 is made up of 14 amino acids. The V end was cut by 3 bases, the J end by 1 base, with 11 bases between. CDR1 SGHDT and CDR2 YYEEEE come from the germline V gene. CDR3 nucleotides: TGTGCCAGCAGCTCCGTCAGTATTTCCTACGAGCAGTACTTC. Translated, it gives CASSSVSISYEQYF. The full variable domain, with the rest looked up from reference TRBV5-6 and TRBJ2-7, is DAGVTQSPTHLIKTRGQQVTLRCSPKSGHDTVSWYQQALGQGPQFIFQYYEEEERQRGNFPDRFSGHQFPNYSSELNVNALLLGDSALYLCASSSVSISYEQYFGPGTRLTVT.

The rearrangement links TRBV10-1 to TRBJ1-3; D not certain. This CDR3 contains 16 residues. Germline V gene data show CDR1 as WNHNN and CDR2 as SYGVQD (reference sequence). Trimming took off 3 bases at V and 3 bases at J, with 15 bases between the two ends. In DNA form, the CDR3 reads TGCGCCAGCAGTGACCCTTCCGCTAGAATTGGAAACACCATATATTTT. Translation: CASSDPSARIGNTIYF.

The CDR3, as DNA: TGTGCCAGCAAAGGTGGACAGTACTATGGCTACACCTTC. It translates to CASKGGQYYGYTF. This chain connects TRBV2 to TRBJ1-2, with a tentative D call TRBD1 (6 bases). Trimming left V 7 bases short and J 3 bases short, with 12 bases between. Germline V lookup: CDR1 SNHLY, CDR2 FYNNEI. The CDR3 extends over 13 amino acids.

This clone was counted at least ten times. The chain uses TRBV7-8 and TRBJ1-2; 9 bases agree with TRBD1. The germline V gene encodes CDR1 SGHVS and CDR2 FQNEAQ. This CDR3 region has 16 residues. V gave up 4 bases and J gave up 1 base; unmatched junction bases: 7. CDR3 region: CASSYRGRGGNYGYTF. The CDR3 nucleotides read TGTGCCAGCAGCTACAGGGGGCGCGGGGGTAACTATGGCTACACCTTC.

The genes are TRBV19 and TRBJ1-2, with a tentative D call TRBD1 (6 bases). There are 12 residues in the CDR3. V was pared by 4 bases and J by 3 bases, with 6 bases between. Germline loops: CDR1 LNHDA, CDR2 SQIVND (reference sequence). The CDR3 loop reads CASSNRDYGYTF. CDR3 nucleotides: TGTGCCAGTAGTAACAGGGACTATGGCTACACCTTC.

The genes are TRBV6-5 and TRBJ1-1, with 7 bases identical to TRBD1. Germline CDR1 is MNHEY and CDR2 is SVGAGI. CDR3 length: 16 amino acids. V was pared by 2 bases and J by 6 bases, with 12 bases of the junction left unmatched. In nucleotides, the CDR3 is TGTGCCAGCAGTTACAACGACAGGGTGCACAGCGCTGAAGCTTTCTTT. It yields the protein CASSYNDRVHSAEAFF.

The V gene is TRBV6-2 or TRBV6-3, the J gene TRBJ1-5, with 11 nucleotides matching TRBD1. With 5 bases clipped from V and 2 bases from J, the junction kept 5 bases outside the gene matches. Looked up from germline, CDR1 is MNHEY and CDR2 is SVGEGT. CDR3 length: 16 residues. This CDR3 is CASSPRGQGGNQPQHF. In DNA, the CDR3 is TGTGCCAGCAGTCCCCGGGGACAGGGGGGCAATCAGCCCCAGCATTTT.

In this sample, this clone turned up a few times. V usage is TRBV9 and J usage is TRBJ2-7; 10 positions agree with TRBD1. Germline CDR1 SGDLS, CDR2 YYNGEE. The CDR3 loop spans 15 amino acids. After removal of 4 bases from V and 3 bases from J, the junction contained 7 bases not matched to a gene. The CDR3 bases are TGTGCCAGCAGCCCCACTGGACAGGGGGTCTACGAGCAGTACTTC. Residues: CASSPTGQGVYEQYF.

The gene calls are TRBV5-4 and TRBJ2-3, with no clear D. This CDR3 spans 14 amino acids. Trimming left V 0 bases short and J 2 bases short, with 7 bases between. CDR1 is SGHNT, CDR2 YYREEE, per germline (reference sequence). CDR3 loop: CASSLDRNTDTQYF. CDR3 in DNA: TGTGCCAGCAGCTTGGACAGAAACACAGATACGCAGTATTTT. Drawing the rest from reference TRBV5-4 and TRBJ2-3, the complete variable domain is ETGVTQSPTHLIKTRGQQVTLRCSSQSGHNTVSWYQQALGQGPQFIFQYYREEENGRGNFPPRFSGLQFPNYSSELNVNALELDDSALYLCASSLDRNTDTQYFGPGTRLTVL.

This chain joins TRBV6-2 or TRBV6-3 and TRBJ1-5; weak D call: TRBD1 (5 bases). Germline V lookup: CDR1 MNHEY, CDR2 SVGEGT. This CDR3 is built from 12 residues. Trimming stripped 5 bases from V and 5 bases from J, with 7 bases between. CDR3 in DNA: TGTGCCAGCAGTGCGGGACATCAGCCCCAGCATTTT. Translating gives CASSAGHQPQHF.

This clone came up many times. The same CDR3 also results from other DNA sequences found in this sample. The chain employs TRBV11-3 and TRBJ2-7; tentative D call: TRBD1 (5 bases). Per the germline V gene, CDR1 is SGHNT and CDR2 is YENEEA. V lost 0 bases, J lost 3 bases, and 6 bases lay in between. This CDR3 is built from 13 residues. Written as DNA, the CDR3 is TGTGCCAGCAGCTTAGACCAGGGCTACGAGCAGTACTTC. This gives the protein CASSLDQGYEQYF.

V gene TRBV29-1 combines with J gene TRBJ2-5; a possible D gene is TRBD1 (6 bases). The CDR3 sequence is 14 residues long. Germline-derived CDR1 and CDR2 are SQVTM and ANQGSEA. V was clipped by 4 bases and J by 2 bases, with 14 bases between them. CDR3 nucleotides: TGCAGCGTTGTACAGGGCAGCCAACAAGAGACCCAGTACTTC. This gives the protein CSVVQGSQQETQYF.

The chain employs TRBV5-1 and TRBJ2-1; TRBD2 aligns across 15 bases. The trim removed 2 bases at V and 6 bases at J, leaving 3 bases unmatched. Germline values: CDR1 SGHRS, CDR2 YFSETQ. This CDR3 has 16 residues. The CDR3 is CASSFQGLAGGNEQFF. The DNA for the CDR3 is TGCGCCAGCAGCTTTCAGGGACTAGCGGGGGGCAATGAGCAGTTCTTC.

For the CDR3, the DNA is TGTGCCAGCAGCGTAGACGGTAACACCGGGGAGCTGTTTTTT. Translation gives CASSVDGNTGELFF. The chain is built from TRBV9 and TRBJ2-2; D gene ambiguous. V was pared by 0 bases and J by 2 bases, with 5 bases between. CDR3 length: 14 residues. Germline CDR1 is SGDLS and CDR2 is YYNGEE.

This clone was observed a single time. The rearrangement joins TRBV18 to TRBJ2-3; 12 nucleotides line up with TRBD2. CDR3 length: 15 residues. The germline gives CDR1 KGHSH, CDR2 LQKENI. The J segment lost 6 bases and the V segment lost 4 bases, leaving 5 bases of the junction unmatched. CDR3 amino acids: CASSQLAGGVDTQYF. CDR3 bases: TGTGCCAGCTCACAACTAGCGGGGGGTGTGGATACGCAGTATTTT.

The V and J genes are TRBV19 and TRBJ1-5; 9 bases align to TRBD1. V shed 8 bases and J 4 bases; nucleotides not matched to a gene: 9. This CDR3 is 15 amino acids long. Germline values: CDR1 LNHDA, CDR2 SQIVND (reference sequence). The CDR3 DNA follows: TGTGCCAGTCGACCGGGACAGGGATCGAATCAGCCCCAGCATTTT. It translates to CASRPGQGSNQPQHF.

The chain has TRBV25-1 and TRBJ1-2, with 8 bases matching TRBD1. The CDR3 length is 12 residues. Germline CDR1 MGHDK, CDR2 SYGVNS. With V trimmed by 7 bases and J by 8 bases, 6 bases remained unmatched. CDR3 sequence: CASNQGAQGYTF. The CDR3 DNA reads TGTGCCAGCAACCAGGGGGCACAAGGCTACACCTTC.

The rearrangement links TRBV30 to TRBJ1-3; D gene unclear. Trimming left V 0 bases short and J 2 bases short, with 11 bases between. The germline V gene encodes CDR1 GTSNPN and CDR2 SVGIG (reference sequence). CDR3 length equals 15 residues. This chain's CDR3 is CAWSVRRAAGNTIYF. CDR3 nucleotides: TGTGCCTGGAGTGTACGGAGGGCAGCTGGAAACACCATATATTTT. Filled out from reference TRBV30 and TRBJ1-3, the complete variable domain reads SQTIHQWPATLVQPVGSPLSLECTVEGTSNPNLYWYRQAAGRGLQLLFYSVGIGQISSEVPQNLSASRPQDRQFILSSKKLLLSDSGFYLCAWSVRRAAGNTIYFGEGSWLTVV.

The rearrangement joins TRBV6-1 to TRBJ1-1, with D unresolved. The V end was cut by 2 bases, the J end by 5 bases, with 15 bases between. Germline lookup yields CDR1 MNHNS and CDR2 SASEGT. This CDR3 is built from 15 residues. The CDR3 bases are TGTGCCAGCAGTGAATGGGAGAGGATTTTTACTGAAGCTTTCTTT. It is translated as CASSEWERIFTEAFF.

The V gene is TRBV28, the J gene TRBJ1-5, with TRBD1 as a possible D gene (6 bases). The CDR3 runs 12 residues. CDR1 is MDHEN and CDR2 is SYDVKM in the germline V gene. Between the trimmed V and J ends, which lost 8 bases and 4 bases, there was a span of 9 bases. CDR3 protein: CASGRGNQPQHF. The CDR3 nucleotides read TGTGCCAGCGGGAGGGGGAATCAGCCCCAGCATTTT.

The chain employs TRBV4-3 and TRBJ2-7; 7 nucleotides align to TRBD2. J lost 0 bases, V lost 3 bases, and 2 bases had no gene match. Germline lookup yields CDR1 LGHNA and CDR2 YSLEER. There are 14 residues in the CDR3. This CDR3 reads CASSQGLISYEQYF. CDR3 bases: TGCGCCAGCAGCCAGGGACTAATCTCCTACGAGCAGTACTTC.